A selection of T cell receptor beta chains follows, all from one sample in a study of CXCR3-negative and CXCR3-positive naive CD8 T cells. TCRdb reanalyzed the 5' RACE reads, giving one entry per CDR3 protein sequence and no DNA. Here the sample table reports approximately 83,000 distinct CDR3 sequences. Specimen: naive CXCR3- CD8+ T cells from blood. These receptors all come from a human donor in good health. Some clones in this sample may be carry-over from other donors' samples. Both conserved end residues are part of each CDR3.

TRBV6-2/TRBV6-3,TRBJ2-5,CASSYYIQETQYF
TRBV5-1,TRBJ2-1,CASSEKESEAYNEQFF
TRBV5-1,TRBJ2-7,CASSSSPIPTIYEQYF
TRBV20-1,TRBJ2-1,CSARDRGGGVWNEQFF
TRBV20-1,TRBJ2-1,CSARDVGLYNEQFF
TRBV11-2,TRBJ1-2,CASSSRGQGANYGYTF
TRBV29-1,TRBJ2-3,CSVPHEAGATDTQYF
TRBV5-1,TRBJ2-7,CASSFGLAGGAEQYF
TRBV7-2,TRBJ1-4,CASSFEGGEKLFF
TRBV27,TRBJ2-7,CASSFVGREQYF
TRBV9,TRBJ2-5,CASSVLVAGGPETQYF
TRBV9,TRBJ2-1,CASSVGEPAADEQFF
TRBV7-9,TRBJ2-7,CASSSSTDPPFYEQYF
TRBV28,TRBJ2-3,CASSIGLAGGTDTQYF
TRBV25-1,TRBJ2-3,CASSGGTPLDTQYF
TRBV9,TRBJ2-1,CASSVGGLAGGSSYNEQFF
TRBV7-9,TRBJ1-5,CASSLPQGDQPQHF
TRBV10-1,TRBJ2-1,CASSEDRRANEQFF
TRBV29-1,TRBJ1-2,CSVVSGVNYGYTF
TRBV6-1,TRBJ2-2,CASRPTGSGELFF
TRBV5-1,TRBJ2-5,CASSSRLADSQETQYF
TRBV18,TRBJ2-1,CASSPQEGSSYNEQFF
TRBV14,TRBJ2-3,CASSHSGGTDTQYF
TRBV29-1,TRBJ2-2,CSVQQANTGELFF
TRBV5-1,TRBJ2-7,CASSLNQEKSSYEQYF
TRBV7-2,TRBJ2-5,CASSPGAGLLETQYF
TRBV4-3,TRBJ2-1,CASSQVRAIYNEQFF
TRBV7-2,TRBJ2-3,CASSLSSGGTDTQYF
TRBV7-9,TRBJ2-1,CASSPRQSNEQFF
TRBV5-1,TRBJ2-1,CASREVGFEQFF
TRBV11-3,TRBJ2-7,CASSLDFGYSYEQYF
TRBV12-3/TRBV12-4,TRBJ2-5,CASRRQLQETQYF
TRBV15,TRBJ2-3,CATSRGSPESDTQYF
TRBV7-9,TRBJ2-7,CASSRGGQEHYEQYF
TRBV6-2/TRBV6-3,TRBJ2-7,CASSYSPGEGTRSYEQYF
TRBV7-3,TRBJ2-1,CASSLAGQGWNEQFF
TRBV7-9,TRBJ1-1,CASSLDMEAFF
TRBV29-1,TRBJ2-3,CSVAGDSTDTQYF
TRBV21-1,TRBJ2-5,CASSANQEGTVKETQYF
TRBV29-1,TRBJ2-7,CSVESGDYYEQYF
TRBV19,TRBJ1-1,CASSNQERTANTEAFF
TRBV7-6,TRBJ2-1,CASRVRGTGEQFF
TRBV3-1,TRBJ2-1,CASSPMGSGGSYNEQFF
TRBV9,TRBJ2-7,CASNPGQGTNEQYF
TRBV12-3/TRBV12-4,TRBJ2-7,CASSSNPTYHEQYF
TRBV7-2,TRBJ2-1,CASSPWTGFAEQFF
TRBV5-1,TRBJ2-1,CASSLSLLNEQFF
TRBV7-8,TRBJ2-2,CASSVDEDTGELFF
TRBV20-1,TRBJ2-2,CSAIGLAGANTGELFF
TRBV29-1,TRBJ2-5,CSVDWGGTQYF